Following are 28 T cell receptor beta chains from one sample sequenced in a study of blood T cell repertoires in COVID-19 (dated by TCRdb to the early 2020s). Libraries came from the immunoSEQ multiplex PCR assay. Sourced from immuneACCESS, this table was stored by TCRdb with only in-frame sequences that have V and J called. A share of the clones is absent; for the studies checked, an unresolved V gene accounts for under half, and the remainder has no known explanation. The sample profile shows 250,000 to 300,000 clones; approximately 91% of them were found once. The ten most abundant clones make up about 2.3% of the sample. The sample comprised PBMCs or T cells enriched from blood (not recorded which). All receptors derive from a woman between 35 and 50 years old with acute COVID-19.

This sequence joins TRBV5-1 and TRBJ2-1, with unresolved D. The CDR3 runs to 13 residues. CDR1 is SGHRS and CDR2 is YFSETQ in the germline V gene. Trimming removed 0 bases at V and 5 bases at J, with 6 bases between. The CDR3 loop reads CASSLGPDNEQFF. The CDR3 nucleotides read TGCGCCAGCAGCTTGGGGCCAGACAATGAGCAGTTCTTC.

The chain recombines TRBV3-1 (or the pseudogene TRBV3-2) with TRBJ1-1; D remains unclear. The CDR3 extends over 13 amino acids. CDR1 is LGHDT and CDR2 is YNNKEL in the germline V gene (reference sequence). V was pared by 2 bases and J by 1 base, with 5 bases between. The CDR3 sequence: CASSQSRNTEAFF. CDR3 in DNA: TGTGCCAGCAGCCAAAGCCGGAACACTGAAGCTTTCTTT.

The chain recombines TRBV27 with TRBJ2-7; D perhaps matches TRBD2 (5 bases). The CDR3 has 14 residues. Trimming took 2 bases from V and 1 from J, leaving 9 bases between them. Germline CDR1 reads MNHEY; CDR2 reads SMNVEV (reference sequence). CDR3 amino acids: CASSLDGGSYEQYF. In DNA form, the CDR3 reads TGTGCCAGCAGTTTAGACGGCGGGTCCTACGAGCAGTACTTC.

The chain uses TRBV11-2 and TRBJ2-1; 7 bases line up with TRBD2. This CDR3 region has 17 residues. Germline values: CDR1 SGHAT, CDR2 FQNNGV. Trimming cost V 0 bases and J 8 bases; bases outside gene matches: 13. CDR3 sequence: CASSLDLGGGFNYEQFF. CDR3 bases: TGTGCCAGCAGCTTAGATCTTGGCGGGGGATTCAACTATGAGCAGTTCTTC.

The chain recombines TRBV24-1 with TRBJ2-5; a weak D match, TRBD1 (5 bases). The V end lost 1 base, the J end lost 1 base, and 6 bases lay between the germline ends. The CDR3 contains 14 residues. Germline V gives CDR1 KGHDR, CDR2 SFDVKD. DNA for the CDR3: TGTGCCACCAGTGATTTCGACAGCCAAGAGACCCAGTACTTC. Amino acid sequence: CATSDFDSQETQYF.

The chain joins TRBV7-9 to TRBJ1-1; D is possibly TRBD1 (6 bases). Between the trimmed V and J ends, which lost 5 bases and 2 bases, there was a span of 12 bases. The CDR3 loop spans 14 amino acids. Germline CDR1 and CDR2: SEHNR and FQNEAQ (reference sequence). The CDR3: CASSTGTLNTEAFF. The CDR3 nucleotides read TGTGCCAGCAGCACCGGGACACTAAACACTGAAGCTTTCTTT.

The CDR3: CASSFGETGNTIYF. The CDR3 DNA is TGTGCCAGCAGCTTCGGGGAAACTGGAAACACCATATATTTT. J is TRBJ1-3 and V is TRBV7-9; D remains unclear. The CDR3 is 14 residues long. Germline CDR1 reads SEHNR; CDR2 reads FQNEAQ (reference sequence). V was clipped by 3 bases and J by 2 bases, with 8 bases between them.

The chain recombines TRBV3-1 (or the pseudogene TRBV3-2) with TRBJ2-3, with D possibly being TRBD2 (6 bases). The CDR3 runs to 12 residues. Deletions cut 6 bases from V and 7 bases from J, with 11 bases between. In germline, CDR1 is LGHDT, CDR2 YNNKEL (reference sequence). The CDR3 DNA reads TGTGCCAGCAGTCCGGGAGCAAATACGCAGTATTTT. Amino acids: CASSPGANTQYF.

The chain joins TRBV11-1 to TRBJ1-1, with D unresolved. Per germline, CDR1 SGHAT and CDR2 FQDESV (reference sequence). Trimming took 1 base from V and 7 from J, leaving 10 bases between them. This CDR3 spans 13 amino acids. The CDR3 reads CASSLDGRFEAFF. The CDR3 coding sequence is TGTGCCAGCAGCTTAGATGGGAGATTTGAAGCTTTCTTT.

This chain uses TRBV5-1 with TRBJ2-2; D might be TRBD1 (6 bases). The CDR3 has 14 residues. Germline V CDR1 and CDR2: SGHRS, YFSETQ. The ends were cut back, 0 bases at V and 9 bases at J, with 12 bases in the middle. CDR3 loop: CASSLGDTPWELFF. The CDR3 nucleotides read TGCGCCAGCAGCTTGGGGGACACCCCGTGGGAGCTGTTTTTT.

The CDR3 spells CASSYVAGGNGYTF. In DNA, the CDR3 is TGTGCCAGCAGTTACGTGGCGGGGGGAAATGGCTACACCTTC. The chain recombines TRBV6-6 with TRBJ1-2, with D perhaps matching TRBD1 (5 bases). Trimming removed 2 bases at V and 6 bases at J, with 13 bases between. Germline V lookup: CDR1 MNHNY, CDR2 SVGAGI (reference sequence). CDR3 length: 14 amino acids.

The V gene is TRBV7-9, the J gene TRBJ2-5, with TRBD1 matching 7 bases. CDR1 and CDR2 (germline): SEHNR, FQNEAQ (reference sequence). Trimming removed 4 bases from V and 4 bases from J; junction bases left unmatched: 12. The CDR3 totals 16 residues. CDR3 residues: CASSSTGTVGRETQYF. The CDR3 nucleotides read TGTGCCAGCAGCTCGACCGGGACAGTGGGGCGAGAGACCCAGTACTTC.

To note about this clone: This sample also contains other DNA sequences that code for the same CDR3. The V call is TRBV5-1, the J call TRBJ2-5; weak D call: TRBD1 (6 bases). Trimming stripped 2 bases from V and 3 bases from J, with 8 bases between. There are 13 residues in the CDR3. CDR1 and CDR2 (germline): SGHRS, YFSETQ. CDR3 protein: CASSLGQKETQYF. The CDR3 DNA is TGCGCCAGCAGCTTAGGACAGAAAGAGACCCAGTACTTC.

This chain connects TRBV19 to TRBJ2-7, with a possible D match to TRBD2 (6 bases). V lost 6 bases and J lost 2, with 11 bases in between. Germline V gene data show CDR1 as LNHDA and CDR2 as SQIVND (reference sequence). The CDR3 runs 13 residues. The DNA of the CDR3 is TGTGCCAGTAGCCTTGGGGGGACCTACGAGCAGTACTTC. Translation: CASSLGGTYEQYF.

The chain uses TRBV12-5 and TRBJ2-5; 7 positions match TRBD2. Germline CDR1 LGHNT, CDR2 FRNRAP. The junction had 8 bases not matched to a gene; V was cut back by 0 bases and J by 4 bases. The CDR3 covers 16 residues. The CDR3 protein is CASGLVRSGRGETQYF. The DNA for the CDR3 is TGTGCTAGTGGTTTGGTACGTAGCGGGCGAGGAGAGACCCAGTACTTC.

J is TRBJ1-2 and V is TRBV25-1; D possibly corresponds to TRBD1 (5 bases). CDR3 length equals 16 residues. Trimming left V 6 bases short and J 3 bases short, with 20 bases between. CDR1 and CDR2 (germline): MGHDK, SYGVNS. The CDR3 here is CASSIAEGITDYGYTF. The CDR3 nucleotides are TGTGCCAGCAGCATTGCGGAGGGGATTACCGACTATGGCTACACCTTC.

The chain uses TRBV12-3 or TRBV12-4 and TRBJ1-5; the D gene is possibly TRBD1 (5 bases). There are 13 residues in the CDR3. Trimming shortened V by 5 bases and J by 8 bases, and 13 bases separated the two germline ends. The CDR3: CASSPKGIEPQHF. DNA of the CDR3: TGTGCCAGCAGTCCAAAGGGGATTGAGCCCCAGCATTTT.

The chain joins TRBV5-1 to TRBJ1-2; D may be TRBD1 (5 bases). V lost 3 bases to trimming and J lost 5 bases, with 11 bases between them. The CDR3 totals 13 residues. CDR1 is SGHRS, CDR2 YFSETQ, per germline. CDR3 coding DNA: TGCGCCAGCAGCTGGACGGGGGGTTATGGCTACACCTTC. Translating gives CASSWTGGYGYTF.

The genes are TRBV12-3 or TRBV12-4 and TRBJ1-6; D is possibly TRBD1 (6 bases). V shed 5 bases and J shed 10 bases, with 12 bases lying between them. The CDR3 runs 13 residues. The CDR3 spells CASSQGQGSPLHF. CDR3 nucleotide sequence: TGTGCCAGCAGTCAGGGGCAAGGATCACCCCTCCACTTT.

A single count supports this clone. The chain has TRBV7-9 and TRBJ1-1; D is undetermined. V was cut by 2 bases and J by 2 bases, with 15 bases left in between. CDR3 length: 16 amino acids. Germline CDR1 SEHNR, CDR2 FQNEAQ (reference sequence). CDR3 residues: CASSLHFGEGNTEAFF. The CDR3 DNA reads as TGTGCCAGCAGCTTACACTTCGGAGAGGGTAACACTGAAGCTTTCTTT.

The chain couples TRBV6-5 to TRBJ2-7, with 7 positions matching TRBD1. Trimming took 6 bases from V and 7 from J; bases not matched to a gene: 12. This CDR3 contains 14 residues. Germline CDR1 reads MNHEY; CDR2 reads SVGAGI. The CDR3, as DNA: TGTGCCAGCAGGAGACAGGGACCGGTGGGGGAGCAGTACTTC. It yields the protein CASRRQGPVGEQYF.

This clone was counted once. This chain links TRBV4-3 with TRBJ2-5; a possible D gene is TRBD1 (6 bases). This CDR3 is built from 15 residues. The germline CDR1 and CDR2 sequences are LGHNA and YSLEER. With 0 bases removed from V and 1 base from J, the gap between germline ends came to 9 bases. CDR3 in amino acids: CASSQDLDSQETQYF. Written as DNA, the CDR3 is TGCGCCAGCAGCCAAGATTTGGACAGCCAAGAGACCCAGTACTTC.

The CDR3 DNA is TGTGCCAGCAGTTTTCGTGGGAGGGATGAAAAACTGTTTTTT. Encoded protein: CASSFRGRDEKLFF. The chain has TRBV28 and TRBJ1-4; D unclear. The V and J ends lost 3 bases and 6 bases respectively, with 11 bases between them. Germline V gives CDR1 MDHEN, CDR2 SYDVKM. The CDR3 extends over 14 amino acids.

V usage is TRBV2 and J usage is TRBJ1-5; D is possibly TRBD1 (5 bases). This CDR3 is built from 15 residues. Looked up from germline, CDR1 is SNHLY and CDR2 is FYNNEI. V shed 3 bases and J shed 5 bases, with 14 bases lying between them. DNA of the CDR3: TGTGCCAGCAGTGATCGAACAGGCCGGGATCAGCCCCAGCATTTT. Translating gives CASSDRTGRDQPQHF.

The J gene is TRBJ2-1, the V gene TRBV6-5, with D perhaps TRBD2 (5 bases). Germline CDR1 reads MNHEY; CDR2 reads SVGAGI. Trimming cost V 8 bases and J 0 bases, with 5 bases left between them. The CDR3 extends over 12 amino acids. CDR3 DNA: TGTGCCAGCGGGAGCTCCTACAATGAGCAGTTCTTC. Protein product: CASGSSYNEQFF.

This chain links TRBV4-2 with TRBJ2-1, with 11 bases that match TRBD2. Losses at the gene ends were 4 bases for V and 0 bases for J; bases not matched to a gene: 8. This CDR3 is built from 18 residues. From germline, CDR1 is LGHNA and CDR2 YNFKEQ. The CDR3 DNA reads TGTGCCAGCAGCCCGCGGCCTACTAGCGGGAGCTCCTACAATGAGCAGTTCTTC. It specifies CASSPRPTSGSSYNEQFF.

V and J are TRBV7-9 and TRBJ2-7; TRBD1 agrees at 7 bases. Germline-derived CDR1 and CDR2 are SEHNR and FQNEAQ (reference sequence). The V segment lost 1 base and the J segment 3 bases; nucleotides outside the gene matches: 3. This CDR3 contains 14 residues. CDR3 amino acids: CASSLGGQYYEQYF. Written as DNA, the CDR3 is TGTGCCAGCAGCTTAGGGGGACAGTACTACGAGCAGTACTTC.

V usage is TRBV3-1 (or the pseudogene TRBV3-2) and J usage is TRBJ1-3; TRBD1 matches 7 bases. The CDR3 extends over 16 amino acids. The ends lost 6 bases at V and 2 bases at J; junction bases unmatched: 10. Per the germline V gene, CDR1 is LGHDT and CDR2 is YNNKEL (reference sequence). The CDR3 nucleotides read TGTGCCAGCAGTCGATCGGACAGGCCCACTGGAAACACCATATATTTT. This gives the protein CASSRSDRPTGNTIYF.